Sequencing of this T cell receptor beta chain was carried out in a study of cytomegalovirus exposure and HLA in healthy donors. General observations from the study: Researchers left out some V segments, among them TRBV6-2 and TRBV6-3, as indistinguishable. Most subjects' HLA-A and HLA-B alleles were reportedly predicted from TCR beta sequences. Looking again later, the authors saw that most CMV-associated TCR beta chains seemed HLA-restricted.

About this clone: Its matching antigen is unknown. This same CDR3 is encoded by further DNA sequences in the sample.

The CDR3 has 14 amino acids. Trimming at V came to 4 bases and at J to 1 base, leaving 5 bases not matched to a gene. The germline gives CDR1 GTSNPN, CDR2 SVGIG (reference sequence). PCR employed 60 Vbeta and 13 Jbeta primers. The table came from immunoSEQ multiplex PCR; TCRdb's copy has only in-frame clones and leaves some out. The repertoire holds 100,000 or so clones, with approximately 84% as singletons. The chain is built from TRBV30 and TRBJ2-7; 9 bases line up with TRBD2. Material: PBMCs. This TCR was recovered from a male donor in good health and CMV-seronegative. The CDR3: CAWIRTSGSYEQYF. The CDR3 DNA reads TGTGCCTGGATCAGAACTAGCGGGTCCTACGAGCAGTACTTC.